This TCR beta chain was obtained from a study of lymphopenia after photon versus proton radiotherapy. The assay was immunoSEQ multiplex PCR, and TCRdb's table has in-frame clones only and misses some. This table has about 50,000 clones, 80% to 95% appearing once. The CDR3 length is 10 residues. Germline CDR1 is SEHNR and CDR2 is FQNEAQ (reference sequence). Trimming removed 6 bases at V and 5 bases at J, with 2 bases between. The chain has TRBV7-9 and TRBJ2-1; no clear D. The sample in question was peripheral blood, obtained from a patient treated with photon-based radiotherapy. The sequence came from a middle-aged woman with cholangiocarcinoma. The CDR3 region is CASSNNEQFF. The DNA of the CDR3 is TGTGCCAGCAGTAACAATGAGCAGTTCTTC.